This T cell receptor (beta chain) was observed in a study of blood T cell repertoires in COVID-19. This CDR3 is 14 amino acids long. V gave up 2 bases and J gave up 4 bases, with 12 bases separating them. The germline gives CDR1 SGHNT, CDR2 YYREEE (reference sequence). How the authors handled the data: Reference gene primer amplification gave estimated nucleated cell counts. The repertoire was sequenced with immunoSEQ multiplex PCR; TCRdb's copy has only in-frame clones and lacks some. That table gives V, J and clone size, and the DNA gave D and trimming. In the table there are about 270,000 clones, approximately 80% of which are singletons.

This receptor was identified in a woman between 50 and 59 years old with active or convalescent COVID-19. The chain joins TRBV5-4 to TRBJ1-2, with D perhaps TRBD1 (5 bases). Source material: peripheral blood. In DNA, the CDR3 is TGTGCCAGCAGCTTCCAGGGCCAGGGCTATGGCTACACCTTC. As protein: CASSFQGQGYGYTF.